This TCR beta chain is from a study of T-cell reconstitution after alpha-beta-depleted transplantation in children. As it was prepared, the TCRbeta library received unique molecular identifiers. One entry per CDR3 protein, called by TCRdb with MiXCR from the PCR reads. Among about 250,000 distinct CDR3 sequences, more than 20% were seen once, and the ten largest hold about 5%. This clonotype was seen repeatedly, ten times or more. Germline V gene lookup returns CDR1 SNHLY and CDR2 FYNNEI. V was clipped by 8 bases and J by 4 bases, with 10 bases between them. The CDR3 is 12 residues long. This material consisted of PBMCs, mostly from graft donor cells, taken 360 days after TCRalphabeta/CD19-depleted stem cell transplant. This chain connects TRBV2 to TRBJ2-3; D is ambiguous. This receptor was taken from a female patient under 10 years old who had a stem cell transplant for congenital amegakaryocytic thrombocytopenia, so the T cells may come from the graft donor. CDR3: CASGWVPDTQYF. CDR3 DNA: TGTGCCAGCGGGTGGGTGCCAGATACGCAGTATTTT.